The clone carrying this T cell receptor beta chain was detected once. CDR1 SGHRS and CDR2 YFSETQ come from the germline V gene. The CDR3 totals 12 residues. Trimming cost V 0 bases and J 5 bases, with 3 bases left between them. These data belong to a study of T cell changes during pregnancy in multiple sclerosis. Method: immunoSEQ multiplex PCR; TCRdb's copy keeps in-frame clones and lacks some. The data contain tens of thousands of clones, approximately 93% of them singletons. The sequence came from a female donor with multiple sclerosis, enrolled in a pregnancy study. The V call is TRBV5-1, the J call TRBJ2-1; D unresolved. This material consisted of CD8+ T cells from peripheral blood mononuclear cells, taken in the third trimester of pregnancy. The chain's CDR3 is CASSLVNNEQFF. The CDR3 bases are TGCGCCAGCAGCTTGGTTAACAATGAGCAGTTCTTC.